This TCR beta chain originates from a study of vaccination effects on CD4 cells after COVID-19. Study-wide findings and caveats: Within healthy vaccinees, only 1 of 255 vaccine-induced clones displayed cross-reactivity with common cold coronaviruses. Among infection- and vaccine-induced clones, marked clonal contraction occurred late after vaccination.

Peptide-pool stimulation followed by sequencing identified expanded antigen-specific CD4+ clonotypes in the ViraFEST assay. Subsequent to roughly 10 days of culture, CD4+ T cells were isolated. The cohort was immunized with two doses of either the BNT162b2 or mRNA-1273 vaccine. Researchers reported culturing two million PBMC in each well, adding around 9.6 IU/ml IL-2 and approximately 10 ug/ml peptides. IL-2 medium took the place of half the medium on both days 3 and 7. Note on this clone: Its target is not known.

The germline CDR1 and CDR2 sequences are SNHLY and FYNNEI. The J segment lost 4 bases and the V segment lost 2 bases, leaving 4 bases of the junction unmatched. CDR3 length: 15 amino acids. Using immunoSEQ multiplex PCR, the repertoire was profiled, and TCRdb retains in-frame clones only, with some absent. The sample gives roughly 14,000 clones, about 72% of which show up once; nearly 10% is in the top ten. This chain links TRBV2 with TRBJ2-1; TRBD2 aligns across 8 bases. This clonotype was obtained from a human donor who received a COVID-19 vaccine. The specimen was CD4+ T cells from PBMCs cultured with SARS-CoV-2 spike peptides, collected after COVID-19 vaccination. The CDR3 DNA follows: TGTGCCAGCAGTGAATCGGGGGGGGCTTACAATGAGCAGTTCTTC. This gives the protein CASSESGGAYNEQFF.